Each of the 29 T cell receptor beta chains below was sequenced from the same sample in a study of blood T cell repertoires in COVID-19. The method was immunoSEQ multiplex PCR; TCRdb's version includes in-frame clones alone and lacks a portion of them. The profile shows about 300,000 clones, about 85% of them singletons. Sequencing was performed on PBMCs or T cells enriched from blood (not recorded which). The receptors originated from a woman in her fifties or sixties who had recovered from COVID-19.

The DNA for the CDR3 is TGCGCCAGCAGTCAATCGGGACTAGCGGGGGTAACAGATACGCAGTATTTT. It translates to CASSQSGLAGVTDTQYF. The rearrangement links TRBV23-1 to TRBJ2-3; 14 nucleotides match TRBD2. TRBV23-1 is known as an ORF, though its function is uncertain. CDR3 length: 17 residues. Losses at the gene ends were 0 bases for V and 3 bases for J; bases not matched to a gene: 2.

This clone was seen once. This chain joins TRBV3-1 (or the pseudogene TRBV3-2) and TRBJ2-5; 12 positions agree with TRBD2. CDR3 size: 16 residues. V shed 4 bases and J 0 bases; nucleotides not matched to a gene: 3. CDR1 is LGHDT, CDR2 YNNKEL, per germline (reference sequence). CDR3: CASSLLAGGYQETQYF. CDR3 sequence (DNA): TGTGCCAGCAGCCTGCTAGCGGGGGGGTACCAAGAGACCCAGTACTTC.

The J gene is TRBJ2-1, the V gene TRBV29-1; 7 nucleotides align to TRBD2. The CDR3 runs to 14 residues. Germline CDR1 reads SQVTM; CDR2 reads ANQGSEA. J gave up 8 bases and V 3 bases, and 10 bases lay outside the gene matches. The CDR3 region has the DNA TGCAGCGTTGAGGTGGTGGCTAGCGGTCATGAGCAGTTCTTC. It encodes CSVEVVASGHEQFF.

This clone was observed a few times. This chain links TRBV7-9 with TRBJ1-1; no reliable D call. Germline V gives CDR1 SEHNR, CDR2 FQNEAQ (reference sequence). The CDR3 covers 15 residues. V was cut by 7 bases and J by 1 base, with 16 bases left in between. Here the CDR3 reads CASTTVRGRNTEAFF. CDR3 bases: TGTGCCAGCACCACTGTCCGCGGCCGGAACACTGAAGCTTTCTTT. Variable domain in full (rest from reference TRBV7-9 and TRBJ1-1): DTGVSQNPRHKITKRGQNVTFRCDPISEHNRLYWYRQTLGQGPEFLTYFQNEAQLEKSRLLSDRFSAERPKGSFSTLEIQRTEQGDSAMYLCASTTVRGRNTEAFFGQGTRLTVV.

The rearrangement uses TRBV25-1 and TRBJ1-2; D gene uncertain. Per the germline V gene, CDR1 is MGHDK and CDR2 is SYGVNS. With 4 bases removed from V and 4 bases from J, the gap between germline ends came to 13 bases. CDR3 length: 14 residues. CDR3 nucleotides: TGTGCCAGCAGTGCGACGGGTGGGTTCTATGGCTACACCTTC. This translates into CASSATGGFYGYTF.

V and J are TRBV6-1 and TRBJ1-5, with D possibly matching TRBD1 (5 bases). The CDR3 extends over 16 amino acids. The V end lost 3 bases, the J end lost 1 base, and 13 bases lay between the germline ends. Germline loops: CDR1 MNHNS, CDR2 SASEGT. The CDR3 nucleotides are TGTGCCAGCAGTGAGGGGCAGTCCTGGAGCAATCAGCCCCAGCATTTT. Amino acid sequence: CASSEGQSWSNQPQHF.

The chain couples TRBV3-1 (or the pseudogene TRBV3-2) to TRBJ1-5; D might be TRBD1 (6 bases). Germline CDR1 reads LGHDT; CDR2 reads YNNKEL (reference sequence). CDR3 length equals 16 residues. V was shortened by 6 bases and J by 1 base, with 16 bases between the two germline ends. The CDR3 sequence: CASSQSGQFSNQPQHF. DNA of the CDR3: TGTGCCAGCAGTCAATCAGGACAGTTCAGCAATCAGCCCCAGCATTTT.

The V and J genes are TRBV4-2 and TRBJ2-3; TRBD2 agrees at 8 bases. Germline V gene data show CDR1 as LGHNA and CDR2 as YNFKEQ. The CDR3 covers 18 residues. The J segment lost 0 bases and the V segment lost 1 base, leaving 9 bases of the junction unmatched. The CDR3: CASSQVSAGGPSTDTQYF. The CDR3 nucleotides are TGTGCCAGCAGCCAAGTTTCGGCGGGAGGACCTAGCACAGATACGCAGTATTTT.

CDR3 nucleotides: TGTGCCAGCAGCCTACCAGGACGACAGGGCACGGTGGCCGAGCAGTACTTC. Residues: CASSLPGRQGTVAEQYF. This chain joins TRBV7-6 and TRBJ2-7; 7 nucleotides line up with TRBD1. This CDR3 region has 17 residues. Per germline, CDR1 SGHVS and CDR2 FNYEAQ. V shed 5 bases and J 6 bases; nucleotides not matched to a gene: 19.

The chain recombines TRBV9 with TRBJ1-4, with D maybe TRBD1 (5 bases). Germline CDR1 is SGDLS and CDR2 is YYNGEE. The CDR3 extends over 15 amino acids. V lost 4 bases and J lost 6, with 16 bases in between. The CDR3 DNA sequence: TGTGCCAGCAGCCCGAGTCCCCAGGGTGATGAAAAACTGTTTTTT. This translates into CASSPSPQGDEKLFF.

As DNA, the CDR3 is TGTGCCAGCAGTTATCGGTCGGGCAGGGGGACTGGCTACACCTTC. Translating gives CASSYRSGRGTGYTF. This chain uses TRBV6-2 or TRBV6-3 with TRBJ1-2; TRBD1 matches at 7 bases. V lost 3 bases, J lost 7 bases, and 11 bases stayed unmatched. This CDR3 is 15 amino acids long. Germline-derived CDR1 and CDR2 are MNHEY and SVGEGT.

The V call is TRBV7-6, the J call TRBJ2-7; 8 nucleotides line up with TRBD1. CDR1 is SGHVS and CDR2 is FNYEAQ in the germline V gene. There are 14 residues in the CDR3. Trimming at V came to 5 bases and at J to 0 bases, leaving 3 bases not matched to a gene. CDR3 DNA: TGTGCCAGCAGCCCAGGGGGCCTCTCCTACGAGCAGTACTTC. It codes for CASSPGGLSYEQYF.

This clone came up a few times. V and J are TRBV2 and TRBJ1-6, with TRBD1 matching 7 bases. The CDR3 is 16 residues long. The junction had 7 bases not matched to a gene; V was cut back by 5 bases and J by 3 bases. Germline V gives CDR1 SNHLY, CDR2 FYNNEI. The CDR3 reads CASSPDRAIYNSPLHF. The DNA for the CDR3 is TGTGCCAGCAGTCCCGACAGGGCTATCTATAATTCACCCCTCCACTTT.

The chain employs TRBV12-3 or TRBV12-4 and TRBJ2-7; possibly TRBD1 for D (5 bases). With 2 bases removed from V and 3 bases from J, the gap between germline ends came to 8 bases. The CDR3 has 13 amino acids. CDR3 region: CASSLQQGYEQYF. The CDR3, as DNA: TGTGCCAGCAGTTTACAGCAGGGCTACGAGCAGTACTTC.

In nucleotides, the CDR3 is TGTGCCAGCAGCTTGGCTGGAGGTCCCCTCTCCGAGCAGTACTTC. It is translated as CASSLAGGPLSEQYF. The V call is TRBV5-4, the J call TRBJ2-7; D may be TRBD2 (5 bases). With 0 bases removed from V and 6 bases from J, the gap between germline ends came to 16 bases. CDR1 and CDR2 (germline): SGHNT, YYREEE (reference sequence). The CDR3 is 15 amino acids. The whole variable domain, filled in from reference TRBV5-4 and TRBJ2-7, reads ETGVTQSPTHLIKTRGQQVTLRCSSQSGHNTVSWYQQALGQGPQFIFQYYREEENGRGNFPPRFSGLQFPNYSSELNVNALELDDSALYLCASSLAGGPLSEQYFGPGTRLTVT.

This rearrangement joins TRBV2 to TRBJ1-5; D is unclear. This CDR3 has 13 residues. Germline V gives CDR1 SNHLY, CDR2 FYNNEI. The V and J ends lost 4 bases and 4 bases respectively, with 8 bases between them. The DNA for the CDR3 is TGTGCCAGCAGTGGGGAGGAGAATCAGCCCCAGCATTTT. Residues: CASSGEENQPQHF. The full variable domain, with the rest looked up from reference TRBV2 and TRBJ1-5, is EPEVTQTPSHQVTQMGQEVILRCVPISNHLYFYWYRQILGQKVEFLVSFYNNEISEKSEIFDDQFSVERPDGSNFTLKIRSTKLEDSAMYFCASSGEENQPQHFGDGTRLSIL.

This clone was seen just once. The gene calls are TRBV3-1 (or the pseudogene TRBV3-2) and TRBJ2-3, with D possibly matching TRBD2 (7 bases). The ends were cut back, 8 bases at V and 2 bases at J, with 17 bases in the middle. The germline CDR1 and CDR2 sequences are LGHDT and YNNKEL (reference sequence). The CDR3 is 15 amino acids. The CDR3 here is CASGFGGGATDTQYF. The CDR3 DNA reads TGTGCCAGCGGCTTTGGTGGGGGGGCCACAGATACGCAGTATTTT.

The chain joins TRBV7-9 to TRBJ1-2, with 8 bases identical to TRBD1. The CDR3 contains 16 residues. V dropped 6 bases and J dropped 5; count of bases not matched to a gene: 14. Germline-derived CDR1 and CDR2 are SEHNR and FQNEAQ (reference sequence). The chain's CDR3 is CASRRVQGELTYGYTF. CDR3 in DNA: TGTGCCAGCAGGCGTGTACAGGGGGAGCTTACTTATGGCTACACCTTC.

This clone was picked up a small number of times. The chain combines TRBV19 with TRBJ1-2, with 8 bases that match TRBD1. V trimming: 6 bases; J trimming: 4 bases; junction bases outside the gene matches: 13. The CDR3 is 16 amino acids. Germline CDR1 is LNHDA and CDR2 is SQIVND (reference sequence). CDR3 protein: CASRNAGGASPYGYTF. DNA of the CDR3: TGTGCCAGTAGAAACGCAGGGGGCGCAAGTCCCTATGGCTACACCTTC.

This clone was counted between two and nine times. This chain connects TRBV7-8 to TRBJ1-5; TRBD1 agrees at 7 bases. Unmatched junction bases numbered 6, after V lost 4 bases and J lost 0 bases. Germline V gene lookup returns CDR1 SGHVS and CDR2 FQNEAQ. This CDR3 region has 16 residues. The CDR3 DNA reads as TGTGCCAGCAGCTATAGACAGGGACATAGCAATCAGCCCCAGCATTTT. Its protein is CASSYRQGHSNQPQHF.

The CDR3 region has the DNA TGCGCCAGCTCGGGGACAGGCGGACAATACAATGAGCAGTTCTTC. Encoded protein: CASSGTGGQYNEQFF. The V call is TRBV10-1, the J call TRBJ2-1; TRBD1 matches 8 bases. V lost 8 bases and J lost 4; bases outside the gene matches: 10. Germline values: CDR1 WNHNN, CDR2 SYGVQD (reference sequence). CDR3 length equals 15 residues.

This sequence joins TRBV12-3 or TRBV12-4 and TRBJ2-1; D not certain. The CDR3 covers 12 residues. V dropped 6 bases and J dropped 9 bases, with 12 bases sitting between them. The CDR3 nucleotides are TGTGCCAGCAGCCGCGCCGGGTTTGAGCAGTTCTTC. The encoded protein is CASSRAGFEQFF.

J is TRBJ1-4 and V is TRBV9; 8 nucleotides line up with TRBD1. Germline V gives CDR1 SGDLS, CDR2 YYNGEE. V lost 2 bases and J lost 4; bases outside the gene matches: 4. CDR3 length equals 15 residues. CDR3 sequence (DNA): TGTGCCAGCAGCGTCAACAGGGGGAGTAATGAAAAACTGTTTTTT. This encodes CASSVNRGSNEKLFF.

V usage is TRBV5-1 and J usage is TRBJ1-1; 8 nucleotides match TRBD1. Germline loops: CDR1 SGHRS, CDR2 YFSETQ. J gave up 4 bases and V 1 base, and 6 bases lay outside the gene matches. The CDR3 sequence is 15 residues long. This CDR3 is CASSLTLTGGTEAFF. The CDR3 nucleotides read TGCGCCAGCAGCTTGACCCTAACAGGGGGCACTGAAGCTTTCTTT.

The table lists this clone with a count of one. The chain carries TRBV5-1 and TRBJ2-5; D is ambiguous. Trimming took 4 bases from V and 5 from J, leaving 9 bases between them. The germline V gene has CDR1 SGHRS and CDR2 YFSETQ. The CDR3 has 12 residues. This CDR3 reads CASSLTGETQYF. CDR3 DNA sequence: TGCGCCAGCAGCCTCACCGGGGAGACCCAGTACTTC. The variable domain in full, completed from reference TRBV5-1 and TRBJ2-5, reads KAGVTQTPRYLIKTRGQQVTLSCSPISGHRSVSWYQQTPGQGLQFLFEYFSETQRNKGNFPGRFSGRQFSNSRSEMNVSTLELGDSALYLCASSLTGETQYFGPGTRLLVL.

As DNA, the CDR3 is TGTGCCAGCAGCCCGGGGTTCAATGAGCAGTTCTTC. Translating it yields CASSPGFNEQFF. The chain has TRBV7-8 and TRBJ2-1; tentatively, D is TRBD2 (5 bases). Trimming pared 5 bases from V and 6 bases from J, leaving 8 bases between. The CDR3 consists of 12 residues. Germline CDR1 SGHVS, CDR2 FQNEAQ.

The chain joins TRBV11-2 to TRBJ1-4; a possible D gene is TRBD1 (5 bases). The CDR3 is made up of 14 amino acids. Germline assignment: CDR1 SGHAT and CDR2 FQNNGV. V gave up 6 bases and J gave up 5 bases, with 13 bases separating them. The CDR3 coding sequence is TGTGCCAGCAGTCCACAGGTGTCAAATGAAAAACTGTTTTTT. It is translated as CASSPQVSNEKLFF.

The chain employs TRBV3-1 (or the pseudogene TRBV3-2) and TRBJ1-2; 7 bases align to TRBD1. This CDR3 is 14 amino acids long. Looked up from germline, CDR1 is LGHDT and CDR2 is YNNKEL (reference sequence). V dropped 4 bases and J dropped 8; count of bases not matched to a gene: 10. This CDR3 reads CASSPRQGLGGYTF. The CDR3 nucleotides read TGTGCCAGCAGCCCAAGACAGGGCCTCGGGGGCTACACCTTC.

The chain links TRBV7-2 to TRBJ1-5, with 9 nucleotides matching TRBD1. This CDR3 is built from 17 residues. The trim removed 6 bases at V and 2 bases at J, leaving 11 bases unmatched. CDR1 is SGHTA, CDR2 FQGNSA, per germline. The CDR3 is CASRAGTGTLGNQPQHF. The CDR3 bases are TGTGCCAGCAGGGCCGGGACAGGGACGTTGGGCAATCAGCCCCAGCATTTT.